The next 32 T cell receptor beta chains were all read from a single sample in a study of sequential checkpoint blockade in melanoma. Documented treatment: randomized to nivolumab then ipilimumab (arm A) or the reverse (arm B). Generated by immunoSEQ multiplex PCR, the TCRdb table keeps only in-frame clones and is missing some. The table shows roughly 20,000 clones, with 26% occurring only once. The sample in question was tumor tissue (inferred from file names), obtained from a patient given nivolumab and ipilimumab in sequence. Source of these receptors: a human donor with melanoma.

This sequence joins TRBV28 and TRBJ2-1; D ambiguous. Per the germline V gene, CDR1 is MDHEN and CDR2 is SYDVKM. The CDR3 runs 14 residues. Deletions cut 3 bases from V and 2 bases from J, with 8 bases between. The CDR3 DNA sequence: TGTGCCAGCAGTTTCTCTGCCACCTACAATGAGCAGTTCTTC. This translates into CASSFSATYNEQFF.

The chain is built from TRBV29-1 and TRBJ2-7, with 7 bases identical to TRBD1. The ends lost 6 bases at V and 2 bases at J; junction bases unmatched: 7. Germline-derived CDR1 and CDR2 are SQVTM and ANQGSEA. This CDR3 is 13 amino acids long. The CDR3 loop is CSVAPGTAYEQYF. The CDR3 DNA sequence: TGCAGCGTGGCCCCCGGGACAGCCTACGAGCAGTACTTC.

This chain joins TRBV19 and TRBJ2-1; TRBD1 aligns across 11 bases. J gave up 2 bases and V 5 bases, and 5 bases lay outside the gene matches. Germline V gene data show CDR1 as LNHDA and CDR2 as SQIVND (reference sequence). The CDR3 runs to 16 residues. For the CDR3, the DNA is TGTGCCAGTAGTGCTGGACAGGGGGCGCCCTACAATGAGCAGTTCTTC. Protein sequence: CASSAGQGAPYNEQFF.

This clone came up a few times. V is TRBV29-1 and J is TRBJ1-1; D not resolved. The V gene lost 4 bases and the J gene lost 1 base, with 13 bases spanning the gap. The length of the CDR3 is 14 residues. Germline V gene lookup returns CDR1 SQVTM and CDR2 ANQGSEA. CDR3 amino acids: CSVVGSGGNTEAFF. In DNA, the CDR3 is TGCAGCGTTGTGGGAAGTGGAGGGAACACTGAAGCTTTCTTT.

V gene TRBV6-8 combines with J gene TRBJ2-2; D not certain. CDR1 and CDR2 (germline): MNHGY, SAAAGT. V lost 10 bases and J lost 4, with 19 bases in between. The length of the CDR3 is 15 residues. DNA for the CDR3: TGTGCCATCAGCGCCCTTTTAGTTGGCACCGGGGAGCTGTTTTTT. As protein: CAISALLVGTGELFF.

The chain links TRBV5-1 to TRBJ2-3; 12 bases agree with TRBD2. V was pared by 0 bases and J by 4 bases, with 3 bases of the junction left unmatched. Per germline, CDR1 SGHRS and CDR2 YFSETQ. This CDR3 spans 16 amino acids. This CDR3 is CASSLVTSGRSDTQYF. CDR3 DNA: TGCGCCAGCAGCTTGGTAACTAGCGGGAGGTCAGATACGCAGTATTTT.

The chain links TRBV9 to TRBJ2-7; D might be TRBD2 (6 bases). V dropped 0 bases and J dropped 1 base, with 14 bases sitting between them. The length of the CDR3 is 16 residues. The germline V gene has CDR1 SGDLS and CDR2 YYNGEE. The DNA of the CDR3 is TGTGCCAGCAGCGTAGACCGGGGGACTTTTTCCTACGAGCAGTACTTC. Residues: CASSVDRGTFSYEQYF. The whole variable domain, filled in from reference TRBV9 and TRBJ2-7, reads DSGVTQTPKHLITATGQRVTLRCSPRSGDLSVYWYQQSLDQGLQFLIQYYNGEERAKGNILERFSAQQFPDLHSELNLSSLELGDSALYFCASSVDRGTFSYEQYFGPGTRLTVT.

V usage is TRBV30 and J usage is TRBJ2-7; D might be TRBD1 (6 bases). The V and J ends lost 4 bases and 5 bases respectively, with 18 bases between them. Germline CDR1 GTSNPN, CDR2 SVGIG (reference sequence). CDR3 length equals 14 residues. The CDR3 sequence is CAWNSQGLPDEQYF. In DNA, the CDR3 is TGTGCCTGGAATTCACAGGGTCTTCCCGACGAGCAGTACTTC. The whole variable domain, filled in from reference TRBV30 and TRBJ2-7, reads SQTIHQWPATLVQPVGSPLSLECTVEGTSNPNLYWYRQAAGRGLQLLFYSVGIGQISSEVPQNLSASRPQDRQFILSSKKLLLSDSGFYLCAWNSQGLPDEQYFGPGTRLTVT.

This clone occurred many times. V usage is TRBV11-3 and J usage is TRBJ2-7; possibly TRBD1 or TRBD2 for D (5 bases each). Trimming cost V 1 base and J 0 bases, with 10 bases left between them. Per the germline V gene, CDR1 is SGHNT and CDR2 is YENEEA. The CDR3 is made up of 15 amino acids. The CDR3 reads CASSLVEGLSYEQYF. The CDR3 nucleotides are TGTGCCAGCAGCTTAGTTGAGGGGCTCTCCTACGAGCAGTACTTC. The full variable domain, with the rest looked up from reference TRBV11-3 and TRBJ2-7, is EAGVVQSPRYKIIEKKQPVAFWCNPISGHNTLYWYLQNLGQGPELLIRYENEEAVDDSQLPKDRFSAERLKGVDSTLKIQPAELGDSAVYLCASSLVEGLSYEQYFGPGTRLTVT.

Only one count was recorded for this clone. This chain links TRBV5-1 with TRBJ2-5; 10 nucleotides match TRBD1. Germline CDR1 is SGHRS and CDR2 is YFSETQ. The CDR3 spans 15 residues. V shed 2 bases and J 5 bases; nucleotides not matched to a gene: 6. CDR3 nucleotides: TGCGCCAGCAGCTTTAGGGACAGGGGCAGCGAGACCCAGTACTTC. Amino acid sequence: CASSFRDRGSETQYF.

This clone has only a few counts. The chain carries TRBV11-3 and TRBJ1-4; D may be TRBD1 (6 bases). There are 16 residues in the CDR3. Germline CDR1 SGHNT, CDR2 YENEEA. The V and J ends lost 3 bases and 5 bases respectively, with 16 bases between them. CDR3 nucleotide sequence: TGTGCCAGCAGCTTGACCGCCGGGGGGCTAAATGAAAAACTGTTTTTT. Protein: CASSLTAGGLNEKLFF.

The chain is built from TRBV19 and TRBJ2-1; the match to TRBD1 covers 7 bases. CDR1 is LNHDA and CDR2 is SQIVND in the germline V gene (reference sequence). The CDR3 contains 14 residues. V trimming: 5 bases; J trimming: 5 bases; junction bases outside the gene matches: 6. The CDR3 loop reads CASSPGQSNNEQFF. CDR3 nucleotide sequence: TGTGCCAGTAGTCCGGGACAGAGCAACAATGAGCAGTTCTTC.

The rearrangement links TRBV7-7 to TRBJ2-3, with 7 bases fitting TRBD1. The CDR3 has 15 amino acids. J gave up 3 bases and V 5 bases, and 8 bases lay outside the gene matches. CDR1 and CDR2 from the germline V gene are SSHAT and FNYEAQ (reference sequence). CDR3 sequence reads: CASSRRQGLTDTQYF. CDR3 DNA: TGTGCCAGCAGCCGTAGACAGGGTTTGACAGATACGCAGTATTTT. The full variable domain, in which reference TRBV7-7 and TRBJ2-3 provide the parts outside the CDR3, is GAGVSQSPRYKVTKRGQDVTLRCDPISSHATLYWYQQALGQGPEFLTYFNYEAQPDKSGLPSDRFSAERPEGSISTLTIQRTEQRDSAMYRCASSRRQGLTDTQYFGPGTRLTVL.

This chain joins TRBV19 and TRBJ2-7; TRBD2 is a possible D gene (5 bases). Per germline, CDR1 LNHDA and CDR2 SQIVND (reference sequence). V was shortened by 5 bases and J by 2 bases, with 13 bases between the two germline ends. The CDR3 length is 14 residues. DNA for the CDR3: TGTGCCAGTAGTGTTGTGACGGGGACCTACGAGCAGTACTTC. Encoded protein: CASSVVTGTYEQYF.

This clone was recorded many times. The chain links TRBV11-3 to TRBJ2-1, with 12 bases that match TRBD2. CDR3 length: 16 amino acids. Germline CDR1 and CDR2: SGHNT and YENEEA. V shed 2 bases, J shed 7 bases, and the junction held 6 bases outside the gene matches. CDR3 sequence reads: CASSLTGGLAGNEQFF. CDR3 nucleotide sequence: TGTGCCAGCAGCTTAACGGGGGGACTAGCGGGTAATGAGCAGTTCTTC.

The genes are TRBV28 and TRBJ1-3, with 8 bases identical to TRBD1. The length of the CDR3 is 19 residues. V dropped 3 bases and J dropped 0; count of bases not matched to a gene: 13. Germline V lookup: CDR1 MDHEN, CDR2 SYDVKM. For the CDR3, the DNA is TGTGCCAGCAGTTTCACACGACAGGGGCCCGTTCTCTCTGGAAACACCATATATTTT. This codes for CASSFTRQGPVLSGNTIYF. Drawing the rest from reference TRBV28 and TRBJ1-3, the complete variable domain is DVKVTQSSRYLVKRTGEKVFLECVQDMDHENMFWYRQDPGLGLRLIYFSYDVKMKEKGDIPEGYSVSREKKERFSLILESASTNQTSMYLCASSFTRQGPVLSGNTIYFGEGSWLTVV.

This clone was observed a handful of times. This chain links TRBV27 with TRBJ2-5; 8 nucleotides line up with TRBD1. CDR3 length: 12 amino acids. With 10 bases clipped from V and 4 bases from J, the junction kept 5 bases outside the gene matches. Germline assignment: CDR1 MNHEY and CDR2 SMNVEV (reference sequence). The CDR3 sequence: CAKADRAETQYF. The CDR3 DNA sequence: TGTGCCAAGGCGGACAGGGCAGAGACCCAGTACTTC.

The V gene is TRBV28, the J gene TRBJ1-5; 8 nucleotides match TRBD1. Unmatched junction bases numbered 6, after V lost 5 bases and J lost 6 bases. Germline loops: CDR1 MDHEN, CDR2 SYDVKM. The CDR3 consists of 14 residues. The DNA for the CDR3 is TGTGCCAGCAGTCTGGGACAGGAGGGTCAGCCCCAGCATTTT. It codes for CASSLGQEGQPQHF.

CDR3 region: CASSGRTGELWATQYF. CDR3 sequence (DNA): TGTGCCAGCAGTGGGAGGACAGGGGAACTTTGGGCGACCCAGTACTTC. V usage is TRBV9 and J usage is TRBJ2-5; 9 nucleotides line up with TRBD1. Germline loops: CDR1 SGDLS, CDR2 YYNGEE. The trim removed 5 bases at V and 7 bases at J, leaving 15 bases unmatched. There are 16 residues in the CDR3.

The V call is TRBV6-8, the J call TRBJ2-5; D gene ambiguous. This CDR3 has 13 residues. Germline values: CDR1 MNHGY, CDR2 SAAAGT. V lost 5 bases and J lost 5, with 12 bases in between. The DNA of the CDR3 is TGTGCCAGCAGTCCATATGTCGGGGAGACCCAGTACTTC. This translates into CASSPYVGETQYF.

V gene TRBV6-8 combines with J gene TRBJ1-2; the D gene is possibly TRBD1 (5 bases). Trimming took off 4 bases at V and 7 bases at J, with 13 bases between the two ends. Germline V lookup: CDR1 MNHGY, CDR2 SAAAGT. CDR3 length: 13 amino acids. CDR3 DNA: TGTGCCAGCAGTTCTCGTGGGGCGAGTGGCTACACCTTC. It encodes CASSSRGASGYTF.

The gene calls are TRBV11-3 and TRBJ1-1; D possibly corresponds to TRBD1 (5 bases). CDR1 and CDR2 from the germline V gene are SGHNT and YENEEA. V lost 1 base, J lost 4 bases, and 16 bases lay in between. The CDR3 sequence is 16 residues long. CDR3 sequence reads: CASSLGMGPLGTEAFF. The DNA of the CDR3 is TGTGCCAGCAGCTTAGGCATGGGACCTTTGGGCACTGAAGCTTTCTTT.

J is TRBJ1-2 and V is TRBV25-1; the D is unclear. Trimming removed 4 bases at V and 2 bases at J, with 5 bases between. The CDR3 totals 12 residues. Germline V lookup: CDR1 MGHDK, CDR2 SYGVNS. In DNA form, the CDR3 reads TGTGCCAGCAGTGCGATAAACTATGGCTACACCTTC. This encodes CASSAINYGYTF.

In its sample, this clone was seen many times. The chain joins TRBV11-3 to TRBJ2-1; 8 nucleotides agree with TRBD2. CDR1 SGHNT and CDR2 YENEEA come from the germline V gene. Losses at the gene ends were 1 base for V and 6 bases for J; bases not matched to a gene: 14. The CDR3 is 18 residues long. DNA of the CDR3: TGTGCCAGCAGCTTAGTTCAGACTAGCGCTTATATCCCCAATGAGCAGTTCTTC. Protein: CASSLVQTSAYIPNEQFF.

Many counts were recorded for this clone. The chain has TRBV11-3 and TRBJ2-2; TRBD2 is a possible D gene (6 bases). The CDR3 has 15 residues. Trimming took 2 bases from V and 6 from J, leaving 13 bases between them. Germline V gene lookup returns CDR1 SGHNT and CDR2 YENEEA. The CDR3 bases are TGTGCCAGCAGCTTACGGGAGTTGGTCGCCGGGGAGCTGTTTTTT. Its translation: CASSLRELVAGELFF.

This clone was detected only a few times. The rearrangement links TRBV29-1 to TRBJ1-1; no clear D gene. V lost 8 bases to trimming and J lost 1 base, with 11 bases between them. Germline V gives CDR1 SQVTM, CDR2 ANQGSEA. The CDR3 runs 12 residues. For the CDR3, the DNA is TGCAGCTGCAGACCCGAGAACACTGAAGCTTTCTTT. Translating gives CSCRPENTEAFF.

The rearrangement uses TRBV9 and TRBJ1-1, with D unresolved. CDR1 is SGDLS and CDR2 is YYNGEE in the germline V gene. This CDR3 region has 13 residues. The ends were cut back, 6 bases at V and 3 bases at J, with 12 bases in the middle. The CDR3 here is CASTRGRDTEAFF. The CDR3 DNA reads as TGTGCCAGCACCAGAGGGAGGGACACTGAAGCTTTCTTT. Based on the CDR3 plus reference TRBV9 and TRBJ1-1, the full variable domain is DSGVTQTPKHLITATGQRVTLRCSPRSGDLSVYWYQQSLDQGLQFLIQYYNGEERAKGNILERFSAQQFPDLHSELNLSSLELGDSALYFCASTRGRDTEAFFGQGTRLTVV.

The J gene is TRBJ2-1, the V gene TRBV19, with D uncertain. This CDR3 has 15 residues. Between the trimmed V and J ends, which lost 5 bases and 2 bases, there was a span of 13 bases. Looked up from germline, CDR1 is LNHDA and CDR2 is SQIVND (reference sequence). CDR3 protein: CASSRVSVPYNEQFF. CDR3 in DNA: TGTGCCAGTAGTCGAGTATCCGTACCCTACAATGAGCAGTTCTTC.

This chain connects TRBV5-1 to TRBJ1-2; the match to TRBD1 covers 9 bases. CDR1 and CDR2 (germline): SGHRS, YFSETQ. J gave up 8 bases and V 2 bases, and 10 bases lay outside the gene matches. CDR3 length: 15 residues. The CDR3 reads CASSFTSGTGSGYTF. DNA for the CDR3: TGCGCCAGCAGCTTCACCTCCGGGACAGGGAGCGGCTACACCTTC.

The gene calls are TRBV13 and TRBJ1-1, with unresolved D. The CDR3 contains 12 residues. CDR1 PRHDT and CDR2 FYEKMQ come from the germline V gene (reference sequence). Trimming removed 1 base from V and 5 bases from J, with 5 bases in between. CDR3 bases: TGTGCCAGCAGCTTAGCCCAGACTGAAGCTTTCTTT. Protein: CASSLAQTEAFF.

This clone was found a few times. The chain uses TRBV6-8 and TRBJ1-5, with a weak D call TRBD1 (5 bases). Trimming shortened V by 2 bases and J by 7 bases, and 15 bases separated the two germline ends. Germline V lookup: CDR1 MNHGY, CDR2 SAAAGT. CDR3 length: 15 residues. Here the CDR3 reads CASSYVGGSSQPQHF. The CDR3 DNA reads TGTGCCAGCAGTTACGTGGGGGGGAGCAGCCAGCCCCAGCATTTT.

This clone was observed many times. The chain recombines TRBV11-3 with TRBJ2-3; no reliable D call. Germline values: CDR1 SGHNT, CDR2 YENEEA. The CDR3 length is 14 residues. V gave up 0 bases and J gave up 2 bases, with 6 bases separating them. The CDR3 spells CASSLDQDTDTQYF. CDR3 nucleotide sequence: TGTGCCAGCAGCTTAGATCAGGACACAGATACGCAGTATTTT.